These 27 T cell receptor beta chains share one sample of origin, sequenced in a study of cytotoxic CD8 clonotypes in ibrutinib-treated CLL. The table came from immunoSEQ multiplex PCR; TCRdb's copy has only in-frame clones and leaves some out. The table has tens of thousands of clones, approximately 48% seen once. The sequences come from PBMCs, collected before ibrutinib treatment. Receptors were obtained from a human donor with chronic lymphocytic leukemia.

The rearrangement uses TRBV29-1 and TRBJ2-5; 7 bases fit TRBD1. V shed 7 bases and J 5 bases; nucleotides not matched to a gene: 7. CDR3 length: 12 residues. The V gene's germline CDR1 is SQVTM and CDR2 ANQGSEA. This chain's CDR3 is CSGGGQGETQYF. The CDR3 DNA reads as TGCAGCGGAGGGGGCCAGGGGGAGACCCAGTACTTC.

The chain joins TRBV6-4 to TRBJ2-5; D might be TRBD2 (6 bases). CDR1 is MRHNA and CDR2 is SNTAGT in the germline V gene. This CDR3 has 15 residues. The V end lost 11 bases, the J end lost 2 bases, and 21 bases lay between the germline ends. In DNA form, the CDR3 reads TGTGCCCCCCGGAGAGAGGGGCGGGGACAAGAGACCCAGTACTTC. It translates to CAPRREGRGQETQYF.

This clone is medium-sized by share. Written as DNA, the CDR3 is TGTGCCAGCTCACAGGGGGTGAGGGACGAGCAGTACTTC. The encoded protein is CASSQGVRDEQYF. The rearrangement joins TRBV18 to TRBJ2-7, with D perhaps TRBD1 (6 bases). Germline V lookup: CDR1 KGHSH, CDR2 LQKENI. V lost 4 bases and J 5 bases, leaving 12 bases between the germline ends. The CDR3 covers 13 residues.

This chain joins TRBV18 and TRBJ1-4; D not resolved. CDR3 length equals 15 residues. Looked up from germline, CDR1 is KGHSH and CDR2 is LQKENI. The V end lost 3 bases, the J end lost 6 bases, and 14 bases lay between the germline ends. This chain's CDR3 is CASSPVGSTDEKLFF. The CDR3, as DNA: TGTGCCAGCTCACCTGTCGGTAGTACGGATGAAAAACTGTTTTTT.

This clone has a handful of counts. The chain links TRBV4-1 to TRBJ1-3; D is uncertain. The CDR3 consists of 19 residues. V was clipped by 3 bases and J by 0 bases, with 21 bases between them. Germline loops: CDR1 MGHRA, CDR2 YSYEKL. The CDR3 DNA reads TGCGCCAGCAGCCATCCGAACCCCCGGGCCGTTAGCTCTGGAAACACCATATATTTT. Encoded protein: CASSHPNPRAVSSGNTIYF.

The chain employs TRBV4-1 and TRBJ2-5, with D unresolved. V was cut by 4 bases and J by 0 bases, with 12 bases left in between. The germline CDR1 and CDR2 sequences are MGHRA and YSYEKL. The CDR3 extends over 15 amino acids. The CDR3, as DNA: TGCGCCAGCAGCCCTGGACCGATGGACCAAGAGACCCAGTACTTC. Residues: CASSPGPMDQETQYF.

The chain recombines TRBV7-2 with TRBJ1-1, with D unresolved. This CDR3 has 13 amino acids. Trimming shortened V by 1 base and J by 0 bases, and 3 bases separated the two germline ends. Germline V gene data show CDR1 as SGHTA and CDR2 as FQGNSA. CDR3 sequence: CASSLGMNTEAFF. CDR3 nucleotide sequence: TGTGCCAGCAGCTTAGGAATGAACACTGAAGCTTTCTTT. The full variable domain, completed using reference TRBV7-2 and TRBJ1-1, is GAGVSQSPSNKVTEKGKDVELRCDPISGHTALYWYRQSLGQGLEFLIYFQGNSAPDKSGLPSDRFSAERTGGSVSTLTIQRTQQEDSAVYLCASSLGMNTEAFFGQGTRLTVV.

The chain uses TRBV18 and TRBJ1-1; 10 bases are shared with TRBD1. The length of the CDR3 is 14 residues. V trimming: 2 bases; J trimming: 6 bases; junction bases outside the gene matches: 3. Germline V gene data show CDR1 as KGHSH and CDR2 as LQKENI. CDR3 bases: TGTGCCAGCTCACCAGGACAGGGGGGGTCTGAAGCTTTCTTT. The encoded protein is CASSPGQGGSEAFF.

A few counts support this clone. The genes are TRBV5-6 and TRBJ2-3; TRBD2 matches 12 bases. V shed 5 bases, J shed 5 bases, and the junction held 6 bases outside the gene matches. This CDR3 is 15 amino acids long. Germline assignment: CDR1 SGHDT and CDR2 YYEEEE. Here the CDR3 DNA reads TGTGCCAGCAGTCTAGCGGGGGGGCCCGGAGATACGCAGTATTTT. It translates to CASSLAGGPGDTQYF.

This chain connects TRBV5-1 to TRBJ2-4; 9 bases line up with TRBD1. The length of the CDR3 is 18 residues. The germline V gene has CDR1 SGHRS and CDR2 YFSETQ. The V gene end was trimmed by 4 bases and the J gene end by 0 bases; junction bases not matched to a gene: 11. CDR3 in amino acids: CASSPGQGYALAKNIQYF. The CDR3 DNA reads as TGCGCCAGCAGCCCGGGACAGGGATATGCACTAGCCAAAAACATTCAGTACTTC.

In this sample, this clone turned up a few times. The chain is built from TRBV7-3 and TRBJ2-1; D may correspond to TRBD1 or TRBD2 (6 bases each). Germline V CDR1 and CDR2: SGHTA, FQGTGA. V was pared by 5 bases and J by 0 bases, with 14 bases between. This CDR3 has 16 amino acids. CDR3 in amino acids: CASSPPGAVSYNEQFF. CDR3 nucleotides: TGTGCCAGCAGCCCCCCGGGGGCCGTCTCCTACAATGAGCAGTTCTTC.

This sequence joins TRBV18 and TRBJ2-7, with D perhaps matching TRBD2 (7 bases). This CDR3 is built from 17 residues. Germline V gene sequence: CDR1 KGHSH, CDR2 LQKENI. Trimming took 0 bases from V and 0 from J, leaving 15 bases between them. The DNA for the CDR3 is TGTGCCAGCTCACCACCGGGGGGGCAGATGAGCTCCTACGAGCAGTACTTC. It codes for CASSPPGGQMSSYEQYF.

This clone was detected only once. The CDR3 DNA reads as TGTGCCAGCTCACCACGGGCGGGCCCAAACACTGAAGCTTTCTTT. Translated, it gives CASSPRAGPNTEAFF. J is TRBJ1-1 and V is TRBV18; no clear D. The germline CDR1 and CDR2 sequences are KGHSH and LQKENI. CDR3 size: 15 residues. Between the trimmed V and J ends, which lost 1 base and 2 bases, there was a span of 11 bases.

The CDR3 coding sequence is TGTGCCACCAGCAGAGAAAGACAGGGGAGTTCACCCCTCCACTTT. This encodes CATSRERQGSSPLHF. The chain links TRBV15 to TRBJ1-6, with 8 bases fitting TRBD1. This CDR3 is 15 amino acids long. V gave up 0 bases and J gave up 9 bases; unmatched junction bases: 4. Germline V gives CDR1 LNHNV, CDR2 YYDKDF (reference sequence). Filled out from reference TRBV15 and TRBJ1-6, the complete variable domain reads DAMVIQNPRYQVTQFGKPVTLSCSQTLNHNVMYWYQQKSSQAPKLLFHYYDKDFNNEADTPDNFQSRRPNTSFCFLDIRSPGLGDTAMYLCATSRERQGSSPLHFGNGTRLTVT.

The rearrangement joins TRBV10-3 to TRBJ1-5, with a tentative D call TRBD1 (6 bases). V was pared by 0 bases and J by 2 bases, with 17 bases between. Germline V gene sequence: CDR1 ENHRY, CDR2 SYGVKD. The CDR3 has 18 residues. CDR3 loop: CAISESGGGRGRNQPQHF. The CDR3 DNA reads TGTGCCATCAGTGAGTCGGGTGGTGGCAGGGGCCGCAATCAGCCCCAGCATTTT.

This clone was counted a few times. The rearrangement uses TRBV5-4 and TRBJ2-2; D perhaps matches TRBD2 (6 bases). This CDR3 spans 16 amino acids. The V end was cut by 4 bases, the J end by 1 base, with 14 bases between. CDR1 is SGHNT, CDR2 YYREEE, per germline (reference sequence). CDR3 loop: CASSLRGGENTGELFF. CDR3 DNA: TGTGCCAGCAGCCTCCGAGGCGGGGAGAACACCGGGGAGCTGTTTTTT.

By share, this clone counts as medium-sized. The chain couples TRBV18 to TRBJ2-1; maybe TRBD1 (5 bases). Trimming took 6 bases from V and 0 from J, leaving 18 bases between them. Germline V lookup: CDR1 KGHSH, CDR2 LQKENI. The CDR3 has 17 amino acids. The CDR3 nucleotides are TGTGCCAGCTCTTCTATGAAGGGGCTGCACTCCTACAATGAGCAGTTCTTC. As protein: CASSSMKGLHSYNEQFF.

This clone was counted ten times or more. The genes are TRBV5-1 and TRBJ2-2; D uncertain. CDR1 and CDR2 from the germline V gene are SGHRS and YFSETQ. Trimming removed 0 bases from V and 10 bases from J, with 7 bases in between. This CDR3 is built from 12 residues. CDR3 sequence: CASSLGGEELFF. The CDR3 DNA reads TGCGCCAGCAGCTTGGGGGGTGAGGAGCTGTTTTTT.

The chain has TRBV5-1 and TRBJ2-5; possibly TRBD1 or TRBD2 for D (5 bases each). CDR3 length: 13 residues. Trimming shortened V by 4 bases and J by 0 bases, and 7 bases separated the two germline ends. CDR1 and CDR2 from the germline V gene are SGHRS and YFSETQ. CDR3 residues: CASSGGDQETQYF. The CDR3 DNA follows: TGCGCCAGCAGCGGGGGAGACCAAGAGACCCAGTACTTC.

The V gene is TRBV12-5, the J gene TRBJ2-2, with TRBD1 as a possible D gene (5 bases). Germline CDR1 LGHNT, CDR2 FRNRAP. The CDR3 loop spans 15 amino acids. V lost 3 bases, J lost 3 bases, and 11 bases lay in between. The CDR3 protein is CASGFGQGYTGELFF. In nucleotides, the CDR3 is TGTGCTAGTGGTTTCGGTCAGGGATACACCGGGGAGCTGTTTTTT.

This clone has ten or more counts. The rearrangement links TRBV6-5 to TRBJ1-6; 9 positions agree with TRBD1. The CDR3 runs to 13 residues. Unmatched junction bases numbered 5, after V lost 9 bases and J lost 8 bases. Germline V gene lookup returns CDR1 MNHEY and CDR2 SVGAGI. The CDR3 protein is CASTRDRDSPLHF. The CDR3 DNA reads TGTGCCAGTACCCGGGACAGGGATTCACCCCTCCACTTT.

This clone appeared once. The rearrangement joins TRBV7-2 to TRBJ2-3, with D unresolved. Germline lookup yields CDR1 SGHTA and CDR2 FQGNSA. There are 12 residues in the CDR3. V was pared by 3 bases and J by 4 bases, with 5 bases between. CDR3 in DNA: TGTGCCAGCAGCTTCTATCCAGATACGCAGTATTTT. This codes for CASSFYPDTQYF.

This clone was detected only a few times. The V gene is TRBV19, the J gene TRBJ1-4; D ambiguous. Germline assignment: CDR1 LNHDA and CDR2 SQIVND (reference sequence). The CDR3 has 16 amino acids. V was cut by 5 bases and J by 0 bases, with 13 bases left in between. DNA for the CDR3: TGTGCCAGTAGTCCCCCCCAGAGTCCAACTAATGAAAAACTGTTTTTT. The encoded protein is CASSPPQSPTNEKLFF.

V and J are TRBV4-1 and TRBJ1-5; 9 bases map to TRBD1. From germline, CDR1 is MGHRA and CDR2 YSYEKL. J lost 7 bases, V lost 2 bases, and 9 bases had no gene match. The CDR3 runs 16 residues. The DNA of the CDR3 is TGCGCCAGCAGCCAATTAGGAACAGGGGGCGAGCAGCCCCAGCATTTT. Its protein is CASSQLGTGGEQPQHF.

This clone was picked up a small number of times. The chain joins TRBV27 to TRBJ1-2, with TRBD1 identical over 8 bases. V shed 6 bases, J shed 5 bases, and the junction held 8 bases outside the gene matches. Germline loops: CDR1 MNHEY, CDR2 SMNVEV (reference sequence). CDR3 length equals 14 residues. The CDR3 spells CASRRTGTEYGYTF. The CDR3 DNA sequence: TGTGCCAGCAGGCGGACAGGGACGGAGTATGGCTACACCTTC.

The genes are TRBV30 and TRBJ1-2; D gene uncertain. The CDR3 spans 14 residues. Germline values: CDR1 GTSNPN, CDR2 SVGIG (reference sequence). Trimming removed 0 bases at V and 4 bases at J, with 12 bases between. The CDR3: CAWSVLAGIYGYTF. In DNA, the CDR3 is TGTGCCTGGAGTGTACTTGCCGGGATCTATGGCTACACCTTC.

This chain uses TRBV9 with TRBJ2-3, with 11 bases identical to TRBD2. This CDR3 spans 14 amino acids. CDR1 and CDR2 (germline): SGDLS, YYNGEE. V shed 6 bases and J 8 bases; nucleotides not matched to a gene: 8. This chain's CDR3 is CASNLAGGPVTQYF. The CDR3, as DNA: TGTGCCAGCAACTTAGCGGGGGGGCCTGTTACGCAGTATTTT.